This T cell receptor (beta chain) was found in a study of radiation and T cells in renal cell carcinoma. Study observations and caveats: Top tumor clonotypes rose in blood 2 weeks post-radiation, then contracted.

Comments on this clone: Its target is unknown.

Data came from immunoSEQ multiplex PCR; TCRdb stores just in-frame clones and leaves some out. The profile covers approximately 150,000 clones, with around 89% appearing a single time and about 4% taken by the ten largest. The germline V gene has CDR1 SGHAT and CDR2 FQDESV (reference sequence). V was pared by 2 bases and J by 7 bases, with 9 bases between. The CDR3 covers 14 residues. Stated time point: baseline pretreatment blood. Noted treatment: 15 Gy SBRT to primary tumor, nephrectomy 4 weeks later. This renal cell carcinoma was of the clear cell type. This clonotype was sampled from a woman aged 65 to 85 with renal cell carcinoma. Material: blood, obtained from a patient whose treatment included radiotherapy and nephrectomy. The chain is built from TRBV11-1 and TRBJ1-6; D possibly corresponds to TRBD1 (5 bases). CDR3 sequence reads: CASSLSTANSPLHF. The CDR3 DNA reads as TGTGCCAGCAGCTTATCGACAGCCAATTCACCCCTCCACTTT.